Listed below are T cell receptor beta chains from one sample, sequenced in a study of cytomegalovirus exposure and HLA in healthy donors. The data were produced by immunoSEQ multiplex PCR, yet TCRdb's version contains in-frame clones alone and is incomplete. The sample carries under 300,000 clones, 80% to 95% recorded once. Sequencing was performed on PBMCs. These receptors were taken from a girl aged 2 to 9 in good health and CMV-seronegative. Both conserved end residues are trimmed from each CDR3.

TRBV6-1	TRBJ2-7	ASIRSQKRIYEQY
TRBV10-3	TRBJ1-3	AISESNSGGSGNTIY
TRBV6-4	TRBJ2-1	ASSDSAGLAMNEQF
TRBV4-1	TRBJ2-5	ASSRERLAGGGVEETQY
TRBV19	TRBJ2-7	ASSHRAGAGNFYEQY
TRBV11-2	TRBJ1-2	ASSLYPDRGEGYT
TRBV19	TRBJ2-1	ASTREGTYNEQF
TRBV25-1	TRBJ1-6	ASTAPGVNSPLH
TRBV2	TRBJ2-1	ASSLSGGGWI
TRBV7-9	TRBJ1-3	ASRRGDHRAGGNTIY
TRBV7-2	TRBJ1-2	ASSLDTANYGYT
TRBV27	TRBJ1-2	AGQDRVWEERGYT
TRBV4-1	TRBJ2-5	ASSQESGVVTQY
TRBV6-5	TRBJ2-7	ASSFRRTSGSYEQY
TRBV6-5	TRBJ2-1	ASGPTGTIYNEQF
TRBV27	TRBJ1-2	AGSPTGSSNYGYT